The 24 T cell receptor beta chains in this list originate from one sample, sequenced in a study of CD8+ T cells in alopecia areata. cDNA prepared by RNA extraction and subsequent reverse transcription served as the template for sequencing. The protocol was immunoSEQ multiplex PCR, while the TCRdb copy is restricted to in-frame clones and leaves out a portion. The sample includes fewer than 100,000 clones, around 60% seen only once; the top ten take around 15%. Treatment meaning: oral pan-JAK inhibitor, 5-10 mg twice daily. Sequences were derived from CD8+ T cells sorted from blood, sampled at week 4, from a patient treated with tofacitinib. The source of these receptors is a human donor with alopecia areata.

J is TRBJ2-7 and V is TRBV29-1; D is possibly TRBD1 (6 bases). The CDR3 consists of 13 residues. Germline V lookup: CDR1 SQVTM, CDR2 ANQGSEA. V was shortened by 2 bases and J by 2 bases, with 10 bases between the two germline ends. The CDR3 DNA follows: TGCAGCGTTGAATGGCAGGGGACCTACGAGCAGTACTTC. It is translated as CSVEWQGTYEQYF.

The chain joins TRBV2 to TRBJ2-5; D not certain. The V end was cut by 3 bases, the J end by 5 bases, with 10 bases between. The germline V gene encodes CDR1 SNHLY and CDR2 FYNNEI. The CDR3 spans 13 residues. This CDR3 is CASSDPGLETQYF. CDR3 DNA sequence: TGTGCCAGCAGTGATCCAGGTTTGGAGACCCAGTACTTC.

This chain connects TRBV5-4 to TRBJ2-7, with 10 positions matching TRBD2. The ends lost 3 bases at V and 0 bases at J; junction bases unmatched: 3. From germline, CDR1 is SGHNT and CDR2 YYREEE (reference sequence). The CDR3 is 15 residues long. CDR3 DNA sequence: TGTGCCAGCAGCTCAAGCGGGGGGGCCTCCTACGAGCAGTACTTC. It specifies CASSSSGGASYEQYF. The full variable domain, in which reference TRBV5-4 and TRBJ2-7 provide the parts outside the CDR3, is ETGVTQSPTHLIKTRGQQVTLRCSSQSGHNTVSWYQQALGQGPQFIFQYYREEENGRGNFPPRFSGLQFPNYSSELNVNALELDDSALYLCASSSSGGASYEQYFGPGTRLTVT.

The CDR3 protein is CASSFAGETQYF. In DNA, the CDR3 is TGTGCCAGCAGTTTCGCGGGAGAGACCCAGTACTTC. The J gene is TRBJ2-5, the V gene TRBV27; a possible D gene is TRBD2 (5 bases). This CDR3 spans 12 amino acids. With 3 bases removed from V and 4 bases from J, the gap between germline ends came to 6 bases. Germline assignment: CDR1 MNHEY and CDR2 SMNVEV (reference sequence).

This clone was detected a few times. The rearrangement links TRBV13 to TRBJ2-7, with D maybe TRBD2 (6 bases). In germline, CDR1 is PRHDT, CDR2 FYEKMQ (reference sequence). The CDR3 is 16 amino acids. Trimming removed 5 bases at V and 2 bases at J, with 19 bases between. CDR3 nucleotides: TGTGCCAGCAGCCCCCAACCGGGACTCCCTGCCTACGAGCAGTACTTC. Translation: CASSPQPGLPAYEQYF.

This clone was seen a few times. The chain uses TRBV9 and TRBJ2-2; D tentatively reads TRBD1 or TRBD2 (6 bases each). Per germline, CDR1 SGDLS and CDR2 YYNGEE. This CDR3 comprises 15 residues. V shed 3 bases and J shed 4 bases, with 13 bases lying between them. This chain's CDR3 is CASSDQGGTTGELFF. As DNA, the CDR3 is TGTGCCAGCAGCGATCAAGGGGGGACCACCGGGGAGCTGTTTTTT.

This chain links TRBV9 with TRBJ2-7; TRBD1 is a possible D gene (7 bases). Trimming left V 0 bases short and J 6 bases short, with 16 bases between. The CDR3 has 15 residues. CDR1 is SGDLS, CDR2 YYNGEE, per germline. CDR3 sequence (DNA): TGTGCCAGCAGCGTAGATGGACTACAGGGGAGCGAGCAGTACTTC. This sequence encodes CASSVDGLQGSEQYF.

The chain employs TRBV9 and TRBJ2-3, with D tentatively TRBD2 (6 bases). V was clipped by 2 bases and J by 1 base, with 11 bases between them. The CDR3 consists of 15 residues. Germline loops: CDR1 SGDLS, CDR2 YYNGEE. This CDR3 reads CASSVEGERTDTQYF. As DNA, the CDR3 is TGTGCCAGCAGCGTGGAGGGAGAGCGCACAGATACGCAGTATTTT.

The gene calls are TRBV5-1 and TRBJ2-3, with no clear D. V was cut by 0 bases and J by 4 bases, with 12 bases left in between. The CDR3 spans 15 residues. The V gene's germline CDR1 is SGHRS and CDR2 YFSETQ. The CDR3 bases are TGCGCCAGCAGCTTGGTGGGCCTCGGAGCAGATACGCAGTATTTT. Translated, it gives CASSLVGLGADTQYF. The variable domain in full, completed from reference TRBV5-1 and TRBJ2-3, reads KAGVTQTPRYLIKTRGQQVTLSCSPISGHRSVSWYQQTPGQGLQFLFEYFSETQRNKGNFPGRFSGRQFSNSRSEMNVSTLELGDSALYLCASSLVGLGADTQYFGPGTRLTVL.

The chain has TRBV29-1 and TRBJ2-7; 9 positions agree with TRBD1. The germline V gene encodes CDR1 SQVTM and CDR2 ANQGSEA. CDR3 size: 14 residues. V dropped 5 bases and J dropped 1; count of bases not matched to a gene: 6. CDR3 in DNA: TGCAGCGTTACCGGGACAGGGTGGTCCTACGAGCAGTACTTC. This translates into CSVTGTGWSYEQYF.

This clone was seen a handful of times. The chain links TRBV7-2 to TRBJ2-1, with 16 bases identical to TRBD2. CDR1 and CDR2 (germline): SGHTA, FQGNSA. The J segment lost 2 bases and the V segment lost 2 bases, leaving 6 bases of the junction unmatched. CDR3 length: 19 residues. CDR3 sequence reads: CASSLLGLAGGRPYNEQFF. The CDR3 nucleotides read TGTGCCAGCAGCTTATTGGGACTAGCGGGGGGGAGGCCCTACAATGAGCAGTTCTTC.

The chain carries TRBV5-1 and TRBJ2-1, with 14 bases fitting TRBD2. The germline gives CDR1 SGHRS, CDR2 YFSETQ. There are 17 residues in the CDR3. V was pared by 7 bases and J by 6 bases, with 12 bases of the junction left unmatched. The CDR3 here is CASEPGLAGERVNEQFF. The CDR3 DNA is TGCGCCAGCGAACCGGGACTAGCGGGAGAGCGGGTCAATGAGCAGTTCTTC.

The chain recombines TRBV13 with TRBJ1-1; D is possibly TRBD1 (5 bases). This CDR3 comprises 13 residues. The germline V gene has CDR1 PRHDT and CDR2 FYEKMQ (reference sequence). Trimming cost V 8 bases and J 0 bases, with 10 bases left between them. CDR3 loop: CASRGELNTEAFF. CDR3 DNA: TGTGCCAGCCGGGGGGAGTTGAACACTGAAGCTTTCTTT.

This chain joins TRBV9 and TRBJ2-1, with a weak D call TRBD2 (5 bases). The V end was cut by 2 bases, the J end by 6 bases, with 12 bases between. CDR3 length: 14 residues. From germline, CDR1 is SGDLS and CDR2 YYNGEE. The chain's CDR3 is CASSVGLLANEQFF. The DNA of the CDR3 is TGTGCCAGCAGCGTCGGACTGCTAGCCAATGAGCAGTTCTTC.

CDR3: CATSRDQGGVEQFF. CDR3 coding DNA: TGTGCCACCAGCAGAGATCAAGGCGGAGTGGAGCAGTTCTTC. This rearrangement joins TRBV15 to TRBJ2-1; D remains ambiguous. Trimming stripped 0 bases from V and 10 bases from J, with 13 bases between. The CDR3 runs 14 residues. Germline V lookup: CDR1 LNHNV, CDR2 YYDKDF (reference sequence).

This clone showed up just a few times. This sequence joins TRBV7-8 and TRBJ2-1, with 11 nucleotides matching TRBD1. The J segment lost 6 bases and the V segment lost 0 bases, leaving 4 bases of the junction unmatched. The CDR3 loop spans 16 amino acids. Looked up from germline, CDR1 is SGHVS and CDR2 is FQNEAQ. The CDR3 sequence is CASSLAPGQGVNEQFF. The CDR3 nucleotides are TGTGCCAGCAGCTTAGCACCGGGACAGGGGGTCAATGAGCAGTTCTTC.

This clone was counted at least ten times. The chain couples TRBV29-1 to TRBJ2-1, with D uncertain. The CDR3 consists of 17 residues. V dropped 2 bases and J dropped 2 bases, with 19 bases sitting between them. CDR1 and CDR2 (germline): SQVTM, ANQGSEA. CDR3 bases: TGCAGCGTTGAACCCACAACTCCTTTCCAGACCTACAATGAGCAGTTCTTC. It codes for CSVEPTTPFQTYNEQFF.

J is TRBJ1-1 and V is TRBV25-1; 7 nucleotides line up with TRBD1. The germline CDR1 and CDR2 sequences are MGHDK and SYGVNS. With 4 bases clipped from V and 0 bases from J, the junction kept 8 bases outside the gene matches. The CDR3 has 16 residues. The CDR3 DNA follows: TGTGCCAGCAGTGGGAGGGACAGCGACATGAACACTGAAGCTTTCTTT. This encodes CASSGRDSDMNTEAFF.

This clone was detected a few times. The rearrangement links TRBV19 to TRBJ1-4, with D hard to call. The CDR3 is 14 amino acids. Germline CDR1 and CDR2: LNHDA and SQIVND (reference sequence). The V end was cut by 8 bases, the J end by 4 bases, with 14 bases between. This CDR3 reads CASLREGLNEKLFF. In nucleotides, the CDR3 is TGTGCCAGTCTCCGGGAAGGTCTTAATGAAAAACTGTTTTTT.

V is TRBV27 and J is TRBJ2-7, with 10 nucleotides matching TRBD2. The CDR3 length is 15 residues. Per the germline V gene, CDR1 is MNHEY and CDR2 is SMNVEV (reference sequence). V lost 6 bases to trimming and J lost 4 bases; unmatched junction nucleotides: 9. Written as DNA, the CDR3 is TGTGCCAGCAGCGGTGGAGCGGGGGGGCTTTACGAGCAGTACTTC. Its protein is CASSGGAGGLYEQYF.

This chain joins TRBV4-1 and TRBJ2-7, with D perhaps matching TRBD2 (6 bases). Germline assignment: CDR1 MGHRA and CDR2 YSYEKL. The CDR3 consists of 14 residues. Trimming pared 3 bases from V and 5 bases from J, leaving 14 bases between. For the CDR3, the DNA is TGCGCCAGCAGCCAGGGGGACGGCGGGAACGAGCAGTACTTC. This codes for CASSQGDGGNEQYF.

The CDR3 region is CASSLSASGGVYMETQYF. The CDR3 nucleotides are TGTGCCAGCAGTCTCTCAGCCTCGGGGGGCGTGTATATGGAGACCCAGTACTTC. The rearrangement uses TRBV28 and TRBJ2-5; tentative D call: TRBD2 (7 bases). V shed 5 bases and J shed 5 bases, with 27 bases lying between them. Germline lookup yields CDR1 MDHEN and CDR2 SYDVKM. The CDR3 sequence is 18 residues long.

This clone appeared once. This rearrangement joins TRBV19 to TRBJ2-7, with 7 bases lining up with TRBD1. J was trimmed by 2 bases and V by 2 bases; bases with no gene match: 3. CDR3 length: 14 amino acids. Germline V gene lookup returns CDR1 LNHDA and CDR2 SQIVND (reference sequence). CDR3 bases: TGTGCCAGTAGTATAACTGGACAGGCCTACGAGCAGTACTTC. Protein: CASSITGQAYEQYF.

This clone was detected a few times. The CDR3 bases are TGTGCCAGCAGCTTAGAGTCTAGCTATGGCTACACCTTC. Its protein is CASSLESSYGYTF. The rearrangement joins TRBV7-9 to TRBJ1-2; D is unclear. CDR3 size: 13 residues. Germline loops: CDR1 SEHNR, CDR2 FQNEAQ (reference sequence). Trimming stripped 1 base from V and 4 bases from J, with 7 bases between.